This T cell receptor beta chain comes out of a study of blood T cell repertoires in COVID-19. Study information: Italy, Spain and the United States were the sources of the convalescent and acute COVID-19 samples. From T cells, B-cell-depleted T cells, or PBMCs came the material, which was cDNA or gDNA.

Methods used by the authors: Using reference gene primer amplification, nucleated cell counts were estimated. Using immunoSEQ multiplex PCR, the repertoire was profiled, and TCRdb retains in-frame clones only, with some absent. V and J calls and clone size come straight from that table; D and trimming were deduced from the DNA. The repertoire holds 50,000 to 70,000 clones, with roughly 78% as singletons. Germline V gene lookup returns CDR1 MDHEN and CDR2 SYDVKM. This CDR3 has 17 residues. V lost 6 bases to trimming and J lost 2 bases; unmatched junction nucleotides: 15. Material: peripheral blood. This rearrangement joins TRBV28 to TRBJ1-2; the match to TRBD1 covers 7 bases. The sequence was obtained from a man aged 55-75 years with acute or convalescent COVID-19. In DNA form, the CDR3 reads TGTGCCAGCAGCCCAACCGGGACAGTTTCGTTAAACTATGGCTACACCTTC. This encodes CASSPTGTVSLNYGYTF.